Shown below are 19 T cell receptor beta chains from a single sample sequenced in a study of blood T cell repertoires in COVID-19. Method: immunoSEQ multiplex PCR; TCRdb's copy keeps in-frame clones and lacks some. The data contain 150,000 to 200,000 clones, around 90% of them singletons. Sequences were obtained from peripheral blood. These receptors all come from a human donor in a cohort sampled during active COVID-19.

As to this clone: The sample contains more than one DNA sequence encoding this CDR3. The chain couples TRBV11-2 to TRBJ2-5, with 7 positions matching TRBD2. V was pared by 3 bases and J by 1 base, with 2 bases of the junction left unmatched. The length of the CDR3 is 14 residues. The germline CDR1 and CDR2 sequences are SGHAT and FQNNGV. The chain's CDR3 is CASSLSGGQETQYF. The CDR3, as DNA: TGTGCCAGCAGCTTGTCGGGGGGCCAAGAGACCCAGTACTTC. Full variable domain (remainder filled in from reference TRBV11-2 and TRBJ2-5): EAGVAQSPRYKIIEKRQSVAFWCNPISGHATLYWYQQILGQGPKLLIQFQNNGVVDDSQLPKDRFSAERLKGVDSTLKIQPAKLEDSAVYLCASSLSGGQETQYFGPGTRLLVL.

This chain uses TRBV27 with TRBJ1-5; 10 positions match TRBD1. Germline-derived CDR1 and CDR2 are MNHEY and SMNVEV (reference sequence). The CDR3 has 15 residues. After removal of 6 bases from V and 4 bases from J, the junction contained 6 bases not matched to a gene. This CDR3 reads CASSPGTGANQPQHF. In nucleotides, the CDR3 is TGTGCCAGCAGCCCCGGGACAGGGGCTAATCAGCCCCAGCATTTT.

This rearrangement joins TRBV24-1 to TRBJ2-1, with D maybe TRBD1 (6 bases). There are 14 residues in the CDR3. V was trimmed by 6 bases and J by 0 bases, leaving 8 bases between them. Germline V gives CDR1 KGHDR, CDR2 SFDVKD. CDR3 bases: TGTGCCACCAGTAAGACAGGCTCCTACAATGAGCAGTTCTTC. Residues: CATSKTGSYNEQFF.

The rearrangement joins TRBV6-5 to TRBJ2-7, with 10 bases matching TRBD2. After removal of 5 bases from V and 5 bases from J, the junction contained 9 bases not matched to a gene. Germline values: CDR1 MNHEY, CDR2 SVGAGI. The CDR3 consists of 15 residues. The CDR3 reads CASSKPGLAKDEQYF. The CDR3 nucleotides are TGTGCCAGCAGTAAACCGGGACTAGCGAAGGACGAGCAGTACTTC.

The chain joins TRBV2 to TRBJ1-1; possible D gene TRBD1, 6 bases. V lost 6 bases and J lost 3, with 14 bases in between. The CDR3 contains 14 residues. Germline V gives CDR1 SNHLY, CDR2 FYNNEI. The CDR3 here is CASRLRDTHTEAFF. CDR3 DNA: TGTGCCAGCAGACTCCGGGACACTCACACTGAAGCTTTCTTT.

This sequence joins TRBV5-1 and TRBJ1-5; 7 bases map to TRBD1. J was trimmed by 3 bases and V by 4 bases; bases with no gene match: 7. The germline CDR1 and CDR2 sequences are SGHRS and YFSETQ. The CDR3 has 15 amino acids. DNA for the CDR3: TGCGCCAGCAGCGCGGACGGGACAGTCAATCAGCCCCAGCATTTT. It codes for CASSADGTVNQPQHF.

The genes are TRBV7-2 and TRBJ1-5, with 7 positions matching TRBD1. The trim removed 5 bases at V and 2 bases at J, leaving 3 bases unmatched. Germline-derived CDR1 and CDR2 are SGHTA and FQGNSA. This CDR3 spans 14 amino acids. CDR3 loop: CASSTGEGNQPQHF. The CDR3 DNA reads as TGTGCCAGCAGCACAGGGGAGGGCAATCAGCCCCAGCATTTT. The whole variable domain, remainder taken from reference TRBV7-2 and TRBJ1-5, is GAGVSQSPSNKVTEKGKDVELRCDPISGHTALYWYRQSLGQGLEFLIYFQGNSAPDKSGLPSDRFSAERTGGSVSTLTIQRTQQEDSAVYLCASSTGEGNQPQHFGDGTRLSIL.

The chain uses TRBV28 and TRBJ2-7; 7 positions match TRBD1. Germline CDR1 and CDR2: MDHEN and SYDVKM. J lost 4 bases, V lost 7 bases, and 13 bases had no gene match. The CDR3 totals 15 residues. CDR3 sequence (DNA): TGTGCCAGCAAACAGTCCGGGACAGTAGCTTACGAGCAGTACTTC. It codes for CASKQSGTVAYEQYF.

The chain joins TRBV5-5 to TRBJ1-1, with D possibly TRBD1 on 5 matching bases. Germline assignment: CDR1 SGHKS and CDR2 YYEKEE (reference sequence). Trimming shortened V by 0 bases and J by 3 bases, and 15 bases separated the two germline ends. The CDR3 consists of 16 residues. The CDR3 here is CASSLVPHGGYTEAFF. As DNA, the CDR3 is TGTGCCAGCAGCTTGGTCCCTCATGGGGGGTACACTGAAGCTTTCTTT.

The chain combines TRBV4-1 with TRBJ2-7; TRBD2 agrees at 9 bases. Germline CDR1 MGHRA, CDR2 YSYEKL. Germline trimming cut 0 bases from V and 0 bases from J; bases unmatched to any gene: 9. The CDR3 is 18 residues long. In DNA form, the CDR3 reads TGCGCCAGCAGCCAAGAGGGGGCGAAGACTAGCGGCTCCTACGAGCAGTACTTC. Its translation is CASSQEGAKTSGSYEQYF.

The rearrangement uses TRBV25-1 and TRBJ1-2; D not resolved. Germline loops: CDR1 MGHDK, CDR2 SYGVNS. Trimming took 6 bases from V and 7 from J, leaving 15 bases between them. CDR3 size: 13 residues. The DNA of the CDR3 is TGTGCCAGCAGGATCGATGACCGGGTTGGCTACACCTTC. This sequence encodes CASRIDDRVGYTF.

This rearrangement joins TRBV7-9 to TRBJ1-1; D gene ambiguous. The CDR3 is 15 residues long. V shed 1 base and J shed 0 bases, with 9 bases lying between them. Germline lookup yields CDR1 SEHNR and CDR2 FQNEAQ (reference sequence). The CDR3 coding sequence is TGTGCCAGCAGCTTAGTAGAGGCCATGAACACTGAAGCTTTCTTT. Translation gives CASSLVEAMNTEAFF.

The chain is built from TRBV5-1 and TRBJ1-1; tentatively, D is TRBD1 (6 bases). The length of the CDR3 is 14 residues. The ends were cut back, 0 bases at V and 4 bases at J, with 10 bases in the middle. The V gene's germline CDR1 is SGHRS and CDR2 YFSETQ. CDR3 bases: TGCGCCAGCAGCTTGGGCAGGGGCAGCACTGAAGCTTTCTTT. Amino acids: CASSLGRGSTEAFF.

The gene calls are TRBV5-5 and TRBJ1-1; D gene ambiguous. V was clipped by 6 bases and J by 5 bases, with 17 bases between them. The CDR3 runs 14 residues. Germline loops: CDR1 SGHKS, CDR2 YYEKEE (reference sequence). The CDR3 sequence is CASTPSQVLTEAFF. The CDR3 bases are TGTGCCAGCACCCCAAGCCAGGTCCTAACTGAAGCTTTCTTT.

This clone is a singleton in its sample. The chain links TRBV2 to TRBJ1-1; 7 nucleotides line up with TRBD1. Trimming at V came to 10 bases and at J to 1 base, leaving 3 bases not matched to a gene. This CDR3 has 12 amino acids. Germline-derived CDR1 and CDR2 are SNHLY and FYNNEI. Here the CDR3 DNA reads TGTGCCACCGACAGGGAGAACACTGAAGCTTTCTTT. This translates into CATDRENTEAFF.

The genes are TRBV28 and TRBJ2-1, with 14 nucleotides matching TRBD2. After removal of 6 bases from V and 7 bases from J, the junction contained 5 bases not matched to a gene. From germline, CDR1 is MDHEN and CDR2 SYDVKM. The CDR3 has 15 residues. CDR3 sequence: CASRTGTSGSNEQFF. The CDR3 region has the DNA TGTGCCAGCAGAACCGGGACTAGCGGGAGTAATGAGCAGTTCTTC.

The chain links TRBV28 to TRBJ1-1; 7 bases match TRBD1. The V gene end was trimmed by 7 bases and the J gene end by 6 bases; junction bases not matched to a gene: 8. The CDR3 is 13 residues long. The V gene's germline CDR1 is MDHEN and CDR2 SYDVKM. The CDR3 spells CASINRGRAEAFF. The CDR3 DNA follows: TGTGCCAGCATAAACAGGGGAAGGGCTGAAGCTTTCTTT.

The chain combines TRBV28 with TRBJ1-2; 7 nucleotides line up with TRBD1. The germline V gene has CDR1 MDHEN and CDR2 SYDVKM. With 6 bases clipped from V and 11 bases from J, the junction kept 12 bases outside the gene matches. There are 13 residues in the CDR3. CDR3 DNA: TGTGCCAGCAGGCTCGTCGACAGGGCTCTGTACACCTTC. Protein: CASRLVDRALYTF.

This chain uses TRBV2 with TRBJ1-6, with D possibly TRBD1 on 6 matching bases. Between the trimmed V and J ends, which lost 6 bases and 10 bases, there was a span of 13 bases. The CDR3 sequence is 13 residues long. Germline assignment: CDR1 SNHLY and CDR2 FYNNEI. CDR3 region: CASRDSPWSPLHF. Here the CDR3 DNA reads TGTGCCAGCAGGGACAGCCCTTGGTCACCCCTCCACTTT.